The following is a T cell receptor beta chain sequence with its context. No antigen is known for it. There are 14 residues in the CDR3. V trimming: 5 bases; J trimming: 5 bases; junction bases outside the gene matches: 5. CDR1 and CDR2 (germline): MNHEY, SMNVEV (reference sequence). The authors reverse transcribed all of the isolated RNA, so sequencing captured expressed TCRB transcripts. Roughly 3.6 million reads on average were seen across naive, central memory and regulatory T cell samples. Sequencing was performed with immunoSEQ multiplex PCR; in TCRdb, only in-frame clones are kept and a portion is missing. The table records just over 600,000 clones, roughly 16% of them present only once. The record originates from a study of beta chain features in type 1 diabetes. Study-wide context: Age, gender, cell numbers and subset yield matched between patients and controls.

Findings of the study overall: Compared to healthy donors, patients appeared to have naive, central memory and Treg TCRB repertoires that were more alike.

The TCR was taken from a man in his late teens or twenties in good health. The V and J genes are TRBV27 and TRBJ2-7; the match to TRBD1 covers 11 bases. Sequenced sample: naive CD4+ T cells from blood. The CDR3 spells CASSSRDRGDEQYF. The CDR3 DNA reads TGTGCCAGCAGTAGCCGGGACAGGGGGGACGAGCAGTACTTC.